The clone carrying this T cell receptor (beta chain) has only a few counts. Germline-derived CDR1 and CDR2 are LNHDA and SQIVND (reference sequence). The V gene end was trimmed by 2 bases and the J gene end by 6 bases; junction bases not matched to a gene: 2. The CDR3 extends over 14 amino acids. The sample originates from a study of low-dose radiotherapy and immunotherapy resistance in tumors. Study context: Daily oral aspirin at 300 mg began on cycle 1 day 1 and lasted four cycles.

Both TCRalpha and TCRbeta chains were reverse transcribed with V-gene-specific primers. Both a constant-region primer and a V-primer adapter served to amplify TCRs across roughly 20 PCR cycles. TCRdb re-called the reads through MiXCR, storing one row per CDR3 protein. The sample has around 14,000 distinct CDR3 sequences, roughly half seen once. The rearrangement links TRBV19 to TRBJ2-3, with 10 bases matching TRBD1. The receptor was isolated from a human donor with advanced metastatic prostate, ovarian, gallbladder or colorectal cancer (not recorded which). This table probably holds off-target reads from a library built for another chain. DNA for the CDR3: TGTGCCAGTAGTATATCGACAGGGGGCGATACGCAGTATTTT. This gives the protein CASSISTGGDTQYF.